This is a list of T cell receptor beta chains from one sample in a study of T cells in Graves' hyperthyroidism and ophthalmopathy. TCRdb ran MiXCR on the multiplex PCR reads and lists one entry per CDR3 protein. The data show about 840,000 distinct CDR3 sequences, with roughly 40% seen just once and 8.9% held by the top ten. The sample comprised blood. These receptor sequences come from a man aged 18 to 30 with Graves' hyperthyroidism. Each CDR3 is given with its conserved first and last residue. D genes are given only for firm matches. Expanded clones are given a class, and other clones once, few, many or no size at all.

-	TRBV20-1	few	TRBJ1-3	CSAREDSSGNTIYF	TGCAGTGCTAGAGAGGATAGCTCTGGAAACACCATATATTTT
-	TRBV5-1	-	TRBJ1-2	CASSADGPNYGYTF	TGCGCCAGCAGCGCTGACGGACCAAACTATGGCTACACCTTC
-	TRBV13	-	TRBJ1-4	CASSRLGDTTNEKLFF	TGTGCCAGCAGCCGTCTAGGGGACACAACTAATGAAAAACTGTTTTTT
TRBD1	TRBV10-3	few	TRBJ2-5	CASTLDREETQYF	TGTGCCAGCACCCTAGACAGGGAAGAGACCCAGTACTTC
-	TRBV7-2	few	TRBJ1-1	CASSSRGQGIAEAFF	TGTGCCAGCAGCTCCAGAGGGCAGGGGATCGCTGAAGCTTTCTTT
-	TRBV7-8	-	TRBJ1-2	CASSLRATNYGYTF	TGTGCCAGCAGCTTAAGAGCGACTAACTATGGCTACACCTTC
-	TRBV6-6	few	TRBJ1-2	CATSPGARGYTF	TGTGCCACCAGCCCGGGGGCGCGGGGCTACACCTTC
TRBD2	TRBV9	-	TRBJ2-7	CASSPSTSGTLQQYF	TGTGCCAGCAGCCCCTCGACTAGCGGGACCCTCCAGCAGTACTTC
TRBD2	TRBV20-1	-	TRBJ2-7	CSTKRGGEQYF	TGCAGTACTAAGCGGGGAGGCGAGCAGTACTTC
-	TRBV24-1	-	TRBJ2-7	CASSSDYQYEQYF	TGTGCCAGCAGTTCGGACTATCAATACGAGCAGTACTTC
TRBD2	TRBV5-5	few	TRBJ2-2	CASSFFGTSGIHTGELFF	TGTGCCAGCAGCTTTTTTGGGACTAGCGGGATACACACCGGGGAGCTGTTTTTT
-	TRBV19	many	TRBJ1-2	CATRQNYGYTF	TGTGCCACCCGACAGAACTATGGCTACACCTTC
-	TRBV2	-	TRBJ1-2	CASSDRVAYGYTF	TGTGCCAGCAGTGACAGGGTTGCCTATGGCTACACCTTC
-	TRBV5-6	few	TRBJ1-5	CASSLGSNRVGQPQHF	TGTGCCAGCAGCTTGGGTTCTAACAGGGTCGGTCAGCCCCAGCATTTT